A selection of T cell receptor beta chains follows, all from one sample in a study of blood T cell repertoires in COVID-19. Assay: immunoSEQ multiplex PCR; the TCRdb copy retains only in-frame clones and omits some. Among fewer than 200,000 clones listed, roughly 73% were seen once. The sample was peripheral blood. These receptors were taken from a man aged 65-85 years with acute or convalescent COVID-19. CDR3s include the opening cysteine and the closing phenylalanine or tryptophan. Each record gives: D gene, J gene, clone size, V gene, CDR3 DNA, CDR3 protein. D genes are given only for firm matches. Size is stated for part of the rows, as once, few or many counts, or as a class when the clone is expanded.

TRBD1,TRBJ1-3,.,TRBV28,TGTGCCAGCAGGACTTTGACAGGGGGAGGAGGAAACACCATATATTTT,CASRTLTGGGGNTIYF
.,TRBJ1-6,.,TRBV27,TGTGCCAGCAGTTTAGATCATAGCTCCTATAATTCACCCCTCCACTTT,CASSLDHSSYNSPLHF
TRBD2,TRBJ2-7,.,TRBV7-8,TGTGCCAGCAGCCCAGGGGTTCTGGGACCGGGAGGGCCGGCCTACGAGCAGTACTTC,CASSPGVLGPGGPAYEQYF
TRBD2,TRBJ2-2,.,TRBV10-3,TGTGCCATCAGTGAAGTACGGGGGGGCGGGGAGCTGTTTTTT,CAISEVRGGGELFF
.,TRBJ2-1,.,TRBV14,TGTGCCAGCAGCCAAGATAGAGGACAGTACAATGAGCAGTTCTTC,CASSQDRGQYNEQFF
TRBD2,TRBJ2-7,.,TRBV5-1,TGCGCCAGCAGCGGGGGAACGGGACTAGCGGACTACGAGCAGTACTTC,CASSGGTGLADYEQYF
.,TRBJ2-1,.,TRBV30,TGTGCCTGGAGTACCCAGGTTGAGCAGTTCTTC,CAWSTQVEQFF
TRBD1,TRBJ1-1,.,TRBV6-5,TGTGCCAGCGGACTAAGGACAGGGGGCACTGAAGCTTTCTTT,CASGLRTGGTEAFF
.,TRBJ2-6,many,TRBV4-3,TGCGCCAGCAGCCAAGCCCTAGATGGGGCCAACGTCCTGACTTTC,CASSQALDGANVLTF
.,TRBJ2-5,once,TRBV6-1,TGTGCCAGCAGTGAGAGGGGGTGGGGAATACAGCGCACCCAAGAGACCCAGTACTTC,CASSERGWGIQRTQETQYF
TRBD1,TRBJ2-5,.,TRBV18,TGTGCCAGCTCGCACGTTGGAGGGACAGGGAGGGGACAAGAGACCCAGTACTTC,CASSHVGGTGRGQETQYF
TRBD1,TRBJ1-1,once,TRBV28,TGTGCCAGCAGCACGGGACAGGGGACTGAAGCTTTCTTT,CASSTGQGTEAFF
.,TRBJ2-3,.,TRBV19,TGTGCCAGTAGTATAGAGGGGGTAGCGGAAGATACGCAGTATTTT,CASSIEGVAEDTQYF
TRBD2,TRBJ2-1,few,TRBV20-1,TGCAGTTCATCTCGGGAGGGAGAGCAGTTCTTC,CSSSREGEQFF
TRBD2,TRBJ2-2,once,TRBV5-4,TGTGCCAGCAAACCCGGGACTAGCGGGATCACCGGGGAGCTGTTTTTT,CASKPGTSGITGELFF
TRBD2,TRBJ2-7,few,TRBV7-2,TGTGCCAGCAGCTTGATGGCGGGAGGACCCTACGAGCAGTACTTC,CASSLMAGGPYEQYF
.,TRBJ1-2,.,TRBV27,TGTGCCAGCAGGAACGGTCGTTATGGCTACACCTTC,CASRNGRYGYTF
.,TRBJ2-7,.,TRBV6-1,TGTGCCAGCAGTGAAGCACAGGGTCACTACGAGCAGTACTTC,CASSEAQGHYEQYF
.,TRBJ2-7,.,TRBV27,TGTGCCAGCAGTCCCCAGGGGTACGAGCAGTACTTC,CASSPQGYEQYF
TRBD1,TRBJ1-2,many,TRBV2,TGTGCAAGTCGCCGGGACAGGGGATCCGTGGATGGCTACACCTTC,CASRRDRGSVDGYTF
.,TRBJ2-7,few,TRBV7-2,TGTGCCAGCAGCTTAGTCTTTCAGCGGGTCTCCTACGAGCAGTACTTC,CASSLVFQRVSYEQYF
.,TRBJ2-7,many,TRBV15,TGTGCCACCAGCAGAGGGGGCCCCTCCTACGAGCAGTACTTC,CATSRGGPSYEQYF
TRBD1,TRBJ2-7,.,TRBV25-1,TGTGCCAGCAGTGATCTTGGGGACAGTAACTACGAGCAGTACTTC,CASSDLGDSNYEQYF
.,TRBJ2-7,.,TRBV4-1,TGCGCCAGCAGCCAAGTCGAGGTAGGGGGCTACGAGCAGTACTTC,CASSQVEVGGYEQYF
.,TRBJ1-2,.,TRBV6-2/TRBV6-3,TGTGCCAGCAGTTACTCGACAGCAGGGGCCTATGGCTACACCTTC,CASSYSTAGAYGYTF
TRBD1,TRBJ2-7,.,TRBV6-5,TGTGCCAGCAAAAAGGACAGGGAAGGGCACGAGCAGTACTTC,CASKKDREGHEQYF
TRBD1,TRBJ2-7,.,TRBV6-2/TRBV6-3,TGTGCCAGCAGTTATGTCCGGACAGGGGAGGACGAGCAGTACTTC,CASSYVRTGEDEQYF
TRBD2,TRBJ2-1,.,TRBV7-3,TGTGCCAGCAGCTTGTCTAGCGGGACCTACAATGAGCAGTTCTTC,CASSLSSGTYNEQFF
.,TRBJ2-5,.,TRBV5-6,TGTGCCAGCAGCCCCCCGCCACGGGGGCAAGAGACCCAGTACTTC,CASSPPPRGQETQYF
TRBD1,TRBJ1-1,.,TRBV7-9,TGTGCCAGCAGCGTAGGAAACAGGGGGTCCACTGAAGCTTTCTTT,CASSVGNRGSTEAFF